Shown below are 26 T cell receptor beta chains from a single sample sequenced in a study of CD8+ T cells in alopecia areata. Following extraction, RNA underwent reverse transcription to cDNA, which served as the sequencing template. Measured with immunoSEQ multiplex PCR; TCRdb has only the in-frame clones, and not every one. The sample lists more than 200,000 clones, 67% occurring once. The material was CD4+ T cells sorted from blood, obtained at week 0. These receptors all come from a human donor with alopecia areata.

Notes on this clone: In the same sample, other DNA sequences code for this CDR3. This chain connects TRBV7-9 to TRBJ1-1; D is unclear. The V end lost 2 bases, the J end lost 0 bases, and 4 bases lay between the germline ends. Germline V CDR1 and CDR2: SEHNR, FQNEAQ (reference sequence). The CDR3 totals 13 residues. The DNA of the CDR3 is TGTGCCAGCAGCTTAAGTCTGAACACTGAAGCTTTCTTT. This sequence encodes CASSLSLNTEAFF.

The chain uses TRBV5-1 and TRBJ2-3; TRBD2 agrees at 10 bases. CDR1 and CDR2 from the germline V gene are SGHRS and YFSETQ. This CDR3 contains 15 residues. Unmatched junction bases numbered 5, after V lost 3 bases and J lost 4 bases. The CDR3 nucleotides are TGCGCCAGCAGCTCTTTAGCGGGGGGTTCAGATACGCAGTATTTT. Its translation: CASSSLAGGSDTQYF.

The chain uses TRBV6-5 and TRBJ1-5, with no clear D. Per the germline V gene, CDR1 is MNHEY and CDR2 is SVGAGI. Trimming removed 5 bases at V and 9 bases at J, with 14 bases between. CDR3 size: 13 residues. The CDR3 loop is CASSGSPLRPQHF. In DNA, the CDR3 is TGTGCCAGCAGTGGATCCCCTCTTCGGCCCCAGCATTTT.

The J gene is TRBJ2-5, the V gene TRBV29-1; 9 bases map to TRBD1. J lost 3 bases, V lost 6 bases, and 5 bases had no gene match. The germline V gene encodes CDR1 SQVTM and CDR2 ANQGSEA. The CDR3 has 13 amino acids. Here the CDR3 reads CSVRDREKETQYF. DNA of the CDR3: TGCAGCGTGCGGGACAGGGAAAAAGAGACCCAGTACTTC. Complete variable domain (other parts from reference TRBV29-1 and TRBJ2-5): SAVISQKPSRDICQRGTSLTIQCQVDSQVTMMFWYRQQPGQSLTLIATANQGSEATYESGFVIDKFPISRPNLTFSTLTVSNMSPEDSSIYLCSVRDREKETQYFGPGTRLLVL.

The CDR3, as DNA: TGCGCCAGCAGCGCGGGGTCTACGGAAGAGACCCAGTACTTC. As protein: CASSAGSTEETQYF. This chain joins TRBV5-1 and TRBJ2-5; a possible D gene is TRBD2 (6 bases). The germline CDR1 and CDR2 sequences are SGHRS and YFSETQ. V lost 4 bases, J lost 3 bases, and 13 bases lay in between. CDR3 length: 14 amino acids.

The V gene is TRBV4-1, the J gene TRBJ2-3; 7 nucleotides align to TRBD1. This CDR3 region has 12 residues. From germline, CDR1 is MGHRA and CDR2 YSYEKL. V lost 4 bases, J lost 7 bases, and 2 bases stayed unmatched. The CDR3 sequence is CASSPQGYTQYF. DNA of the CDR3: TGCGCCAGCAGCCCACAGGGGTATACGCAGTATTTT.

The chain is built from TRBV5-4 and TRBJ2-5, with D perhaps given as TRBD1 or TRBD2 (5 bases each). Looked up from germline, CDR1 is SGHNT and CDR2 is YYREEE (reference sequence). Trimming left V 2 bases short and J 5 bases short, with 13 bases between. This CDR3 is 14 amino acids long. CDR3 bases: TGTGCCAGCAGCTTCCTGGGACCTAGTGAGACCCAGTACTTC. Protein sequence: CASSFLGPSETQYF.

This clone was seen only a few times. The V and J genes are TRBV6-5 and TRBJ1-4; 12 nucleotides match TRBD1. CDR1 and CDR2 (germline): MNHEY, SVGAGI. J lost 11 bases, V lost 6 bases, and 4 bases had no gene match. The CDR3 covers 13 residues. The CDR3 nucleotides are TGTGCCAGCAGCCAGGGACAGGGGGCGAAACTGTTTTTT. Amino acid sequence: CASSQGQGAKLFF.

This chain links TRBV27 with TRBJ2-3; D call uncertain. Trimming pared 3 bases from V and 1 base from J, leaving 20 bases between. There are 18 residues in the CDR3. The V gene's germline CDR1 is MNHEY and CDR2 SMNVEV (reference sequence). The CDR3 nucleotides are TGTGCCAGCAGTTTCCAGAGAGGTCGAGGACGTGGCACAGATACGCAGTATTTT. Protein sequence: CASSFQRGRGRGTDTQYF.

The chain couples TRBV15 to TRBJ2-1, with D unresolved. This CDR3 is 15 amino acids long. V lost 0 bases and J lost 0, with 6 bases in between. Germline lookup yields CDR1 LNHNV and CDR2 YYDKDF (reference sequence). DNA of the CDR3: TGTGCCACCAGCAGAGATCTAAGCTCCTACAATGAGCAGTTCTTC. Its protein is CATSRDLSSYNEQFF.

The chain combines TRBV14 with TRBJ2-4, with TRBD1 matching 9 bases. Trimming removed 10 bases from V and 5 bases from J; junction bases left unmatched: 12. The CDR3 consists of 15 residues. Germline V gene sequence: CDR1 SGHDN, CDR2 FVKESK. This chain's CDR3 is CANEPGTGWENIQYF. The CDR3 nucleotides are TGTGCCAACGAGCCCGGGACAGGGTGGGAAAACATTCAGTACTTC.

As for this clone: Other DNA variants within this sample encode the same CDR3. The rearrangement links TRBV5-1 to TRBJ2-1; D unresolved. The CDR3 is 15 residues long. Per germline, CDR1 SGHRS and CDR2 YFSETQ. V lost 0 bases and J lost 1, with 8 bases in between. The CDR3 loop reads CASSLEGSSYNEQFF. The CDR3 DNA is TGCGCCAGCAGCTTGGAGGGCAGTTCCTACAATGAGCAGTTCTTC.

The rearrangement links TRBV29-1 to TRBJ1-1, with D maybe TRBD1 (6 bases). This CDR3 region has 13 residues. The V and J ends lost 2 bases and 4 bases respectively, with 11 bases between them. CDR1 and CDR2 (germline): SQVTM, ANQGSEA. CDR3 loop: CSVERTATTEAFF. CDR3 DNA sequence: TGCAGCGTTGAAAGGACAGCTACCACTGAAGCTTTCTTT.

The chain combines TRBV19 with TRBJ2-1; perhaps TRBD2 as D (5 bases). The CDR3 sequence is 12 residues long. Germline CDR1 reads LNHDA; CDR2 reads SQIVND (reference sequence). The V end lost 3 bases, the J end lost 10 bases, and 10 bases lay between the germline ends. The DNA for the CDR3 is TGTGCCAGTAGTATCGGGGAACAGGAGCAGTTCTTC. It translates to CASSIGEQEQFF.

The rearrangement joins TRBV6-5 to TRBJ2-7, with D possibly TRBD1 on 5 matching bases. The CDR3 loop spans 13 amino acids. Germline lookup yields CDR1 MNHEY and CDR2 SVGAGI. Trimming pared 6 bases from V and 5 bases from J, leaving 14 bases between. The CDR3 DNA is TGTGCCAGCAGGCCCCAGGGCTACAACGAGCAGTACTTC. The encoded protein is CASRPQGYNEQYF.

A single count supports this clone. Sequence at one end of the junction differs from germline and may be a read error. The CDR3 nucleotides read TGCAGCGTTTACAGGGCGAACACTGAAGTTTTCTTT. Its translation is CSVYRANTEVFF. V and J are TRBV29-1 and TRBJ1-1, with D perhaps TRBD1 (6 bases). The germline gives CDR1 SQVTM, CDR2 ANQGSEA. There are 12 residues in the CDR3.

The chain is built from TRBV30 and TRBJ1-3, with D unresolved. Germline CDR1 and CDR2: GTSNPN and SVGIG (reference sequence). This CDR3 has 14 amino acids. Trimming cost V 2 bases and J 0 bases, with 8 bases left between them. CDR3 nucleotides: TGTGCCTGGAGTCGGGTCCGCTCTGGAAACACCATATATTTT. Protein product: CAWSRVRSGNTIYF.

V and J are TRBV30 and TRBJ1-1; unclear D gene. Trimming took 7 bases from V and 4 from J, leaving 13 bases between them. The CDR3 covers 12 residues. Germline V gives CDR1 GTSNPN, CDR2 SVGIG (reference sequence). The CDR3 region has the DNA TGTGCCTCCACACAGATTCTCACTGAAGCTTTCTTT. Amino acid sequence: CASTQILTEAFF.

The CDR3 protein is CAISEGGGATDTQYF. CDR3 DNA sequence: TGTGCCATCAGTGAAGGCGGGGGGGCAACAGATACGCAGTATTTT. This chain joins TRBV10-3 and TRBJ2-3, with 9 bases fitting TRBD2. The CDR3 extends over 15 amino acids. The ends lost 3 bases at V and 3 bases at J; junction bases unmatched: 4. Germline V CDR1 and CDR2: ENHRY, SYGVKD.

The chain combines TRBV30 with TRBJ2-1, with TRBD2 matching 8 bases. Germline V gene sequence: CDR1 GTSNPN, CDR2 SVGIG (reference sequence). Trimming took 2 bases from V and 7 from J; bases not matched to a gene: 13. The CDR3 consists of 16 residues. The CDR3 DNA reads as TGTGCCTGGAGTCCCCTAATCGGGGGGGGCCGGAATGAGCAGTTCTTC. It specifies CAWSPLIGGGRNEQFF.

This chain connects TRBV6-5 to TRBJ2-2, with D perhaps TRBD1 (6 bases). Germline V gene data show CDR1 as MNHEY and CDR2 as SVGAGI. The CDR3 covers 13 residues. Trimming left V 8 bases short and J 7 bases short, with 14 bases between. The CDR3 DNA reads TGTGCCAGCTCCTCAGGGGATGGCGGGGAGCTGTTTTTT. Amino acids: CASSSGDGGELFF.

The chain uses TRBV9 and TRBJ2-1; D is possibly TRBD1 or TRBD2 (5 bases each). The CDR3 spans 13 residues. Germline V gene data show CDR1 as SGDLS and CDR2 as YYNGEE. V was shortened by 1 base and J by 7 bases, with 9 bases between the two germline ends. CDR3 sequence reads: CASSVRDQNEQFF. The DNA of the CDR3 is TGTGCCAGCAGCGTAAGGGACCAGAATGAGCAGTTCTTC.

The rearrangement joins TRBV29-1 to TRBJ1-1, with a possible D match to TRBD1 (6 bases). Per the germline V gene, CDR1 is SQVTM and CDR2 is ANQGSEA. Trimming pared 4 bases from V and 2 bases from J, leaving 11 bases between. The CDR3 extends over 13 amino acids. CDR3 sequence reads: CSVAQGLNTEAFF. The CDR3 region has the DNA TGCAGCGTTGCACAGGGCCTCAACACTGAAGCTTTCTTT.

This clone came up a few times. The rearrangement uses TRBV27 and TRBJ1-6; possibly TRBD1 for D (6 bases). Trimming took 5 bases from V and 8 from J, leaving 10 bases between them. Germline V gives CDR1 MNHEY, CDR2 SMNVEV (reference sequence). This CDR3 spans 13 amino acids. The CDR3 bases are TGTGCCAGCAGTGTAAACAGGGATTCACCCCTCCACTTT. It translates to CASSVNRDSPLHF.

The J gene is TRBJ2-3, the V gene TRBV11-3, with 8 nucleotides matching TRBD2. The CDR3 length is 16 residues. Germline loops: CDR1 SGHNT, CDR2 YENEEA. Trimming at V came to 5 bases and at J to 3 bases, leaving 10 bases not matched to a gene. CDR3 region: CASSQGPGLATDTQYF. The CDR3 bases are TGTGCCAGCAGCCAAGGGCCAGGACTAGCAACAGATACGCAGTATTTT. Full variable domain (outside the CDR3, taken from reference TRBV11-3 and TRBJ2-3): EAGVVQSPRYKIIEKKQPVAFWCNPISGHNTLYWYLQNLGQGPELLIRYENEEAVDDSQLPKDRFSAERLKGVDSTLKIQPAELGDSAVYLCASSQGPGLATDTQYFGPGTRLTVL.

CDR3 loop: CASSLERASGYTF. CDR3 sequence (DNA): TGTGCCAGCAGCTTAGAAAGGGCCTCTGGCTACACCTTC. The chain recombines TRBV7-2 with TRBJ1-2, with D uncertain. V was cut by 1 base and J by 7 bases, with 10 bases left in between. The V gene's germline CDR1 is SGHTA and CDR2 FQGNSA. The CDR3 consists of 13 residues.